These 5 T cell receptor beta chains share one sample of origin, sequenced in a study of blood T cell repertoires in COVID-19 (dated by TCRdb to between 2020 and 2021). The library was made by the immunoSEQ multiplex PCR assay. The table comes from immuneACCESS by way of TCRdb, which keeps in-frame sequences with V and J called. Part of the clones is missing from these tables; in studies checked, under half for an unresolved V gene and the rest for unknown reasons. Present in this sample are 50,000 to 75,000 clones, about 80% of which were seen just once. The ten largest clonotypes hold 20% to 25% of the sample. Specimen: peripheral blood. The receptor set was obtained from an elderly man with active or convalescent COVID-19.

This clone was picked up one time. V usage is TRBV5-4 and J usage is TRBJ2-5; 8 bases are a match to TRBD1. V lost 3 bases, J lost 2 bases, and 6 bases stayed unmatched. The CDR3 extends over 15 amino acids. Per the germline V gene, CDR1 is SGHNT and CDR2 is YYREEE (reference sequence). CDR3 in DNA: TGTGCCAGCAGCTCCCCGGGGGACAGGCAAGAGACCCAGTACTTC. Translating gives CASSSPGDRQETQYF.

The rearrangement joins TRBV19 to TRBJ2-2, with D possibly TRBD2 on 5 matching bases. The CDR3 has 14 residues. The germline CDR1 and CDR2 sequences are LNHDA and SQIVND (reference sequence). The germline V and J ends were trimmed by 0 bases and 9 bases, with 11 bases remaining between them. Here the CDR3 reads CASSIETGVRELFF. DNA for the CDR3: TGTGCCAGTAGTATAGAAACCGGGGTCCGGGAGCTGTTTTTT. Full variable domain (rest looked up from reference TRBV19 and TRBJ2-2): DGGITQSPKYLFRKEGQNVTLSCEQNLNHDAMYWYRQDPGQGLRLIYYSQIVNDFQKGDIAEGYSVSREKKESFPLTVTSAQKNPTAFYLCASSIETGVRELFFGEGSRLTVL.

The genes are TRBV12-3 or TRBV12-4 and TRBJ1-5; weak D call: TRBD1 (6 bases). The ends were cut back, 6 bases at V and 6 bases at J, with 12 bases in the middle. The CDR3 contains 13 residues. Here the CDR3 DNA reads TGTGCCAGCAGGATGACAGGCGGTCAGCCCCAGCATTTT. Amino acid sequence: CASRMTGGQPQHF.

This clone occurred a few times. This chain connects TRBV11-2 to TRBJ2-5; TRBD1 matches at 9 bases. In germline, CDR1 is SGHAT, CDR2 FQNNGV. The CDR3 loop spans 15 amino acids. With V trimmed by 5 bases and J by 5 bases, 9 bases remained unmatched. The CDR3 here is CASSTPPGTGETQYF. The CDR3 region has the DNA TGTGCCAGCAGCACACCCCCCGGGACAGGGGAGACCCAGTACTTC.

This rearrangement joins TRBV5-1 to TRBJ2-7; 12 positions agree with TRBD1. Germline values: CDR1 SGHRS, CDR2 YFSETQ. The CDR3 extends over 15 amino acids. Unmatched junction bases numbered 8, after V lost 4 bases and J lost 6 bases. The CDR3 DNA is TGCGCCAGCAGCACCCCGGGACAGGGGGCCGGCGAGCAGTACTTC. Its protein product is CASSTPGQGAGEQYF. The complete variable domain, with remaining parts taken from reference TRBV5-1 and TRBJ2-7, reads KAGVTQTPRYLIKTRGQQVTLSCSPISGHRSVSWYQQTPGQGLQFLFEYFSETQRNKGNFPGRFSGRQFSNSRSEMNVSTLELGDSALYLCASSTPGQGAGEQYFGPGTRLTVT.